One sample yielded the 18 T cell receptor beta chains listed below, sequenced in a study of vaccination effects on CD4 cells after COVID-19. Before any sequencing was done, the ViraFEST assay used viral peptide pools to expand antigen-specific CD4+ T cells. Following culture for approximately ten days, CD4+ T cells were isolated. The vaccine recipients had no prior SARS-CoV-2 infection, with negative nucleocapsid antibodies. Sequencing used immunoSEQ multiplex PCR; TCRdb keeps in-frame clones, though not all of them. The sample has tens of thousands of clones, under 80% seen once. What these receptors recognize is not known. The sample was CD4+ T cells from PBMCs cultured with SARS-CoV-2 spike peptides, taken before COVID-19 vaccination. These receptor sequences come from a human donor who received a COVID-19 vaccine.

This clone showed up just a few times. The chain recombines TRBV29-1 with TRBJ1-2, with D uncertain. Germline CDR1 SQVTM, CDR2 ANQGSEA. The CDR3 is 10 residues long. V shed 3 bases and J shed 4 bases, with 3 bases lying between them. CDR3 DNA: TGCAGCGTTGACAGCTATGGCTACACCTTC. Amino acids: CSVDSYGYTF.

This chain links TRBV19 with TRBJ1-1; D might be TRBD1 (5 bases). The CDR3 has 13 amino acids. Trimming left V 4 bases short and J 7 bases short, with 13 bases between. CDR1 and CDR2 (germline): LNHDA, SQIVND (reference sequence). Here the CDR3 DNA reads TGTGCCAGTAGTAGACAGTGGCCCTATGAAGCTTTCTTT. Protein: CASSRQWPYEAFF.

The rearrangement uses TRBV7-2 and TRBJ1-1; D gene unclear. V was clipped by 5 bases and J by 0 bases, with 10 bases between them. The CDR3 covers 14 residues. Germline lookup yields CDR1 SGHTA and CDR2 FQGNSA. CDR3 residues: CASSLSTVNTEAFF. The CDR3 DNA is TGTGCCAGCAGCCTCTCGACCGTGAACACTGAAGCTTTCTTT.

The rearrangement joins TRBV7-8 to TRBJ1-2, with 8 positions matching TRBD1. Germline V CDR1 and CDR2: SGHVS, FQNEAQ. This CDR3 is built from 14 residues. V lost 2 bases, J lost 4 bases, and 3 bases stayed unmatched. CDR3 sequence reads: CASSLTGGGYGYTF. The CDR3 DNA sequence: TGTGCCAGCAGCTTAACAGGGGGAGGCTATGGCTACACCTTC. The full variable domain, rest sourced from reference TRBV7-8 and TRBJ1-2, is GAGVSQSPRYKVAKRGQDVALRCDPISGHVSLFWYQQALGQGPEFLTYFQNEAQLDKSGLPSDRFFAERPEGSVSTLKIQRTQQEDSAVYLCASSLTGGGYGYTFGSGTRLTVV.

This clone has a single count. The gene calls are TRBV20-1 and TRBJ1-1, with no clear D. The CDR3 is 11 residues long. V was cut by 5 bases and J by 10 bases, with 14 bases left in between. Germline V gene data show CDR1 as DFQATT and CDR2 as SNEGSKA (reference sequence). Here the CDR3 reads CSAWGPLGAFF. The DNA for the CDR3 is TGCAGTGCTTGGGGTCCCTTGGGAGCTTTCTTT.

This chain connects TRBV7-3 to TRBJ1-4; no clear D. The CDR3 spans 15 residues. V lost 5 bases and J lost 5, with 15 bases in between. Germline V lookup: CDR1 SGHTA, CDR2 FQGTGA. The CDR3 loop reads CASSPQNHPNEKLFF. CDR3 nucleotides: TGTGCCAGCAGCCCCCAGAACCATCCGAATGAAAAACTGTTTTTT.

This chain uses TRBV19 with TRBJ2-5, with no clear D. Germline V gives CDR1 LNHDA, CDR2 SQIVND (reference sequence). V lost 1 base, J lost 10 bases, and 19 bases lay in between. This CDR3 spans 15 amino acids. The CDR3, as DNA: TGTGCCAGTAGTATAGGTCAAGGACGGTTTGTAGGCCAGTACTTC. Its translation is CASSIGQGRFVGQYF.

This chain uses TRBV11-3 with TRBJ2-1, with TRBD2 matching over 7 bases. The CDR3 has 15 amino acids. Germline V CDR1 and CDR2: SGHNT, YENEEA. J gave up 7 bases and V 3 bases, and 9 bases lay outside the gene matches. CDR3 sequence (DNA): TGTGCCAGCAGCTTCGGACTAGGGAGTGAAAATGAGCAGTTCTTC. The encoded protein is CASSFGLGSENEQFF.

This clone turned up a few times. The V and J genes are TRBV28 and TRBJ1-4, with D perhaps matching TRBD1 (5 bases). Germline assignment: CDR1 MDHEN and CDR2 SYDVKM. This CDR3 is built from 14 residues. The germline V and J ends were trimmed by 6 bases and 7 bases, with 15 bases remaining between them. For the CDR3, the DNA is TGTGCCAGCAGCCTGTCGGGACTCCGTGAAAAACTGTTTTTT. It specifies CASSLSGLREKLFF.

The CDR3 DNA follows: TGTGCCAGCAGCCAAGCGAGCAGGGGGGGCACTGAAGCTTTCTTT. Translated, it gives CASSQASRGGTEAFF. The V gene is TRBV3-1 (or the pseudogene TRBV3-2), the J gene TRBJ1-1, with 7 bases that match TRBD1. CDR3 size: 15 residues. Germline CDR1 LGHDT, CDR2 YNNKEL (reference sequence). The ends lost 1 base at V and 4 bases at J; junction bases unmatched: 6.

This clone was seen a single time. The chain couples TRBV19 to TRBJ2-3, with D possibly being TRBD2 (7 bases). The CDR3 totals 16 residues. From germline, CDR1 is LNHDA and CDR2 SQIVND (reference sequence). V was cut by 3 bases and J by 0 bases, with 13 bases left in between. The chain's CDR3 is CASSMLGGGSTDTQYF. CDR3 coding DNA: TGTGCCAGTAGTATGTTAGGGGGGGGAAGCACAGATACGCAGTATTTT. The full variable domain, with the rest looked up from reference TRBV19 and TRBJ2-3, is DGGITQSPKYLFRKEGQNVTLSCEQNLNHDAMYWYRQDPGQGLRLIYYSQIVNDFQKGDIAEGYSVSREKKESFPLTVTSAQKNPTAFYLCASSMLGGGSTDTQYFGPGTRLTVL.

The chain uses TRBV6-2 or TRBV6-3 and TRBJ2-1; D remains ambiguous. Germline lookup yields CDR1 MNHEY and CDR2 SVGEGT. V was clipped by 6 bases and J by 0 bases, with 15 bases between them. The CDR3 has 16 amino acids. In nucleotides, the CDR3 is TGTGCCAGCAGCTATGGACGGATAAGCTCCTACAATGAGCAGTTCTTC. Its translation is CASSYGRISSYNEQFF.

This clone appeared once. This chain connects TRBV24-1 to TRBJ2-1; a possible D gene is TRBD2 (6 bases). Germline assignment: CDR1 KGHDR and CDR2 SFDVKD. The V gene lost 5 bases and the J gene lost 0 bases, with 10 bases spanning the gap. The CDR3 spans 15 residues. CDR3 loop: CATSGHGSSYNEQFF. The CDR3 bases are TGTGCCACCAGTGGCCACGGGAGCTCCTACAATGAGCAGTTCTTC.

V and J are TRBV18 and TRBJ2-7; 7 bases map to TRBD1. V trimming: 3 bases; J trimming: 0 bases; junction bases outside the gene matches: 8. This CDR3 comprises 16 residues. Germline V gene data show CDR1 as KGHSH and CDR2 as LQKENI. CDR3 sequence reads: CASSPSRTGSSYEQYV. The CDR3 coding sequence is TGTGCCAGCTCACCGTCGCGGACAGGTAGCTCCTACGAGCAGTACGTC.

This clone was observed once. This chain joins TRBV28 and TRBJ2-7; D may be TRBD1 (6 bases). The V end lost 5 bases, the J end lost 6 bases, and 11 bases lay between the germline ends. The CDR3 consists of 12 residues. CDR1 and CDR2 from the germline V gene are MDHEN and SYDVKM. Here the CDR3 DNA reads TGTGCCAGCAGTAGCCAGGGGCTCGAGCAGTACGTC. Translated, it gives CASSSQGLEQYV.

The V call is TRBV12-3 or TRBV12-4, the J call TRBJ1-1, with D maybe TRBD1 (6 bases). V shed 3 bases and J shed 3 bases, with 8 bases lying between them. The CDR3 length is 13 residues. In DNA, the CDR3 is TGTGCCAGCAGTTTTCGGGGGCACACTGAAGCTTTCTTT. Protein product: CASSFRGHTEAFF.

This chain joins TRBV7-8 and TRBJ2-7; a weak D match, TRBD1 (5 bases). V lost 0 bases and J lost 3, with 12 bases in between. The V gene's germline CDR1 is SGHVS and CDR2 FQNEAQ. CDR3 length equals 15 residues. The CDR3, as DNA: TGTGCCAGCAGCTTAGCCTTACAGGCCGACTACGAGCAGTACGTC. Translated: CASSLALQADYEQYV.

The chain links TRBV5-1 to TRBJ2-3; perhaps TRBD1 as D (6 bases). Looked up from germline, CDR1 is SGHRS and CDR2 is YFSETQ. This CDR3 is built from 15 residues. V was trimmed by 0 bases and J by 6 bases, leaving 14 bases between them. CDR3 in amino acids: CASSLATQGFDTQYF. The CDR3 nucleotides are TGCGCCAGCAGCTTGGCCACCCAGGGGTTCGATACGCAGTATTTT.